A single TCR beta chain is shown here with its context. The target antigen is unknown. Clones were sequenced by immunoSEQ multiplex PCR, and TCRdb holds only the in-frame ones, with some missing. The profile shows around 110,000 clones, around 92% of them singletons. Trimming took off 4 bases at V and 3 bases at J, with 16 bases between the two ends. Germline CDR1 reads MDHEN; CDR2 reads SYDVKM. The CDR3 totals 15 residues. The data belong to a study of T cell responses to AZD1222 COVID-19 vaccine. Overall study findings and caveats: Without day 14 samples, only post-peak T cell repertoires were studied. The donor group comprised mostly white British people and more females; the analysis possibly underestimated clonal diversity. Vaccine-associated CD4 TCRs spanned spike, dominant at 160-218 and 743-854. Per reports, nearly half of all spike-specific TCRs target regions that are unmutated in variants.

This TCR was sampled from an adult in good health. The specimen comprised peripheral blood, sampled on day 0 of AZD1222 vaccination. This rearrangement joins TRBV28 to TRBJ2-7, with D perhaps TRBD1 (5 bases). The CDR3 sequence is CASSSPTQGYYEQYF. The CDR3 DNA reads as TGTGCCAGCAGTTCACCAACCCAGGGTTACTACGAGCAGTACTTC.